The clone carrying this T cell receptor beta chain was found a few times. Antigen specificity is unknown. Germline lookup yields CDR1 MNHNS and CDR2 SASEGT. The ends were cut back, 5 bases at V and 6 bases at J, with 11 bases in the middle. This CDR3 is built from 13 residues. The data belong to a study of T cells in Graves' hyperthyroidism and ophthalmopathy. Uncontrolled infection, other autoimmune disease, pregnancy or lactation excluded patients. 10 ml of fresh peripheral blood supplied the PBMCs. Regions amplified from RNA transcripts were the TCR beta CDR3 regions. TCR CDR3 underwent first-round RT-PCR with the HTBI primer set. TCRdb recomputed calls from the multiplex PCR reads with MiXCR, one row per CDR3 protein. The data show hundreds of thousands of distinct CDR3 sequences, with nearly 20% seen just once and roughly 44% held by the top ten. Study conclusions and caveats: Model-based prediction identified ophthalmopathy a median approximately 6 months prior to its onset.

V gene TRBV6-1 combines with J gene TRBJ1-5, with D unclear. The sequence was collected from a man aged 40-49 years with Graves' ophthalmopathy. Sequencing was done on a sample of blood. This CDR3 reads CASSFTSVQPQHF. CDR3 in DNA: TGTGCCAGCAGTTTCACCTCGGTTCAGCCCCAGCATTTT.